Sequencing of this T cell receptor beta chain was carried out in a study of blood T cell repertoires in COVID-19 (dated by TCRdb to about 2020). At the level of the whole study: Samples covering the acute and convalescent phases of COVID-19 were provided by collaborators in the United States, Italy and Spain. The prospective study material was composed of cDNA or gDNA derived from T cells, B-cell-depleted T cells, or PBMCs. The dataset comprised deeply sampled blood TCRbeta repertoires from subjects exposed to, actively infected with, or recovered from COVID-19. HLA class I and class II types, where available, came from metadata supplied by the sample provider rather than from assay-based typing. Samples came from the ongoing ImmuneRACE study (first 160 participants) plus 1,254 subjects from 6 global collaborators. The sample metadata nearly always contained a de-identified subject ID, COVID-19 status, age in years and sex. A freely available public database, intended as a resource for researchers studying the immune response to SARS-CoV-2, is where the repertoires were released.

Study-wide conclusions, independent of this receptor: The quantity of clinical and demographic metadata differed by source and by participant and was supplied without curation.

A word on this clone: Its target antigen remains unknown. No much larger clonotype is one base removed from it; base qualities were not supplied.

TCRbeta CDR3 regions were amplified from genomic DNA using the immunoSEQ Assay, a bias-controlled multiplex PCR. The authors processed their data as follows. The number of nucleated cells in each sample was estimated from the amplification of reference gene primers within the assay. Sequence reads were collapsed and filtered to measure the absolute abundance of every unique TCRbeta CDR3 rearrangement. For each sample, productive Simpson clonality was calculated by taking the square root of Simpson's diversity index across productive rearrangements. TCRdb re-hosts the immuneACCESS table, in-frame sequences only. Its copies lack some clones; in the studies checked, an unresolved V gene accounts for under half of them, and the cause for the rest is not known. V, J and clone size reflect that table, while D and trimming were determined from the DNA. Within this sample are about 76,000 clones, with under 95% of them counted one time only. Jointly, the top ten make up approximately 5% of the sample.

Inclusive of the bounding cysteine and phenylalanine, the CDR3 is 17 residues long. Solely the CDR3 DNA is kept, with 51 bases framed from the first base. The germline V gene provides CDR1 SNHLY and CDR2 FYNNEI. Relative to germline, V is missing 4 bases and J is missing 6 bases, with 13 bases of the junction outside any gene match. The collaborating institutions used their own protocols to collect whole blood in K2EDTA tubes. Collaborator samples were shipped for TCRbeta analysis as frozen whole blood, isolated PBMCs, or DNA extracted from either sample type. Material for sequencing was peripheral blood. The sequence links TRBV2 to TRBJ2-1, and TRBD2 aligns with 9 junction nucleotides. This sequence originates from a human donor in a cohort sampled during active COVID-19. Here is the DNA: TGTGCCAGCAGTGTAGAGTTAGCGGGGGCCTCCGGCAATGAGCAGTTCTTC. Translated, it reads CASSVELAGASGNEQFF. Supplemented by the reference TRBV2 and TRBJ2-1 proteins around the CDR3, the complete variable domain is EPEVTQTPSHQVTQMGQEVILRCVPISNHLYFYWYRQILGQKVEFLVSFYNNEISEKSEIFDDQFSVERPDGSNFTLKIRSTKLEDSAMYFCASSVELAGASGNEQFFGPGTRLTVL.